This TCR beta chain was identified in a study of shared clonotypes between healthy human individuals. Turning to the study itself: Donors had three CD4 naive, three CD4 memory, two CD8 naive and one CD8 memory plate apiece.

The length of the CDR3 is 16 residues. Trimming took 0 bases from V and 2 from J, leaving 14 bases between them. The germline V gene encodes CDR1 SGHRS and CDR2 YFSETQ. The investigators split CD4+ cells into a CD45RA+ naive subset and a CD45RA-negative memory subset. Study-level results: Non-shared clonotypes displayed generation probabilities falling below those of clonotypes present in all four donors. A small donor pool kept down the genetic and exposure-history diversity that was represented.

Using immunoSEQ multiplex PCR, the repertoire was profiled, and TCRdb retains in-frame clones only, with some absent. The profile shows fewer than 1.6 million clones, around 98.5% of them singletons. Notes on this clone: The antigen remains unidentified.

Sequencing input: naive CD4+ T cells sorted from blood. The subset is: CD45RA+ positively selected. The chain combines TRBV5-1 with TRBJ2-5; maybe TRBD1 (6 bases). The receptor was derived from a young man in good health. In DNA, the CDR3 is TGCGCCAGCAGCTTGGGGCGACAGGCGACGCAAGAGACCCAGTACTTC. It translates to CASSLGRQATQETQYF.